The 13 T cell receptor beta chains below all came from one sample that was sequenced in a study of T cells after yellow fever vaccination. TCRdb itself ran the 5' RACE reads through MiXCR, one entry per CDR3 protein. There are about 580,000 distinct CDR3 sequences in the sample; approximately 16% occur only once, and around 15% lies in the top ten. This specimen consisted of PBMCs, obtained 5 days after the first yellow fever vaccination. The receptor source for this set is a man aged 18 to 29 who received the YFV17D yellow fever vaccine.

J is TRBJ1-5 and V is TRBV20-1; D gene uncertain. Germline loops: CDR1 DFQATT, CDR2 SNEGSKA (reference sequence). The CDR3 runs 13 residues. V was pared by 0 bases and J by 4 bases, with 7 bases between. The DNA for the CDR3 is TGCAGTGCTAGAGATGCGAGGAATCAGCCCCAGCATTTT. It codes for CSARDARNQPQHF.

This clonotype was seen at least ten times. This chain connects TRBV20-1 to TRBJ2-7, with 8 positions matching TRBD2. CDR1 and CDR2 from the germline V gene are DFQATT and SNEGSKA (reference sequence). The V segment lost 4 bases and the J segment 5 bases; nucleotides outside the gene matches: 7. The CDR3 length is 13 residues. The CDR3 loop is CSATVAGLDEQYF. The DNA for the CDR3 is TGCAGTGCTACCGTAGCGGGGCTCGACGAGCAGTACTTC.

V usage is TRBV20-1 and J usage is TRBJ1-1; possible D gene TRBD1, 5 bases. V lost 7 bases to trimming and J lost 3 bases, with 12 bases between them. CDR3 length equals 12 residues. The germline gives CDR1 DFQATT, CDR2 SNEGSKA (reference sequence). CDR3 sequence: CSVSRADTEAFF. CDR3 coding DNA: TGCAGTGTAAGCAGGGCGGACACTGAAGCTTTCTTT.

The J gene is TRBJ1-2, the V gene TRBV5-1; perhaps TRBD1 as D (5 bases). V was trimmed by 0 bases and J by 2 bases, leaving 11 bases between them. The CDR3 covers 15 residues. Germline V gene lookup returns CDR1 SGHRS and CDR2 YFSETQ. CDR3 sequence: CASSLGQTINYGYTF. In DNA, the CDR3 is TGCGCCAGCAGCTTGGGACAGACCATCAACTATGGCTACACCTTC.

The chain employs TRBV5-1 and TRBJ1-1; no clear D. This CDR3 comprises 14 residues. Germline lookup yields CDR1 SGHRS and CDR2 YFSETQ. V was shortened by 1 base and J by 11 bases, with 18 bases between the two germline ends. CDR3 bases: TGCGCCAGCAGCTTGACATCCGGGCCCGTTGAGGCTTTCTTT. It encodes CASSLTSGPVEAFF.

The chain carries TRBV14 and TRBJ1-4; no clear D gene. Germline V gives CDR1 SGHDN, CDR2 FVKESK. CDR3 length: 13 residues. Deletions cut 4 bases from V and 5 bases from J, with 8 bases between. The CDR3 bases are TGTGCCAGCAGCCGTTCTAGAAATGAAAAACTGTTTTTT. It translates to CASSRSRNEKLFF.

This clonotype was seen more than once but under ten times. The J gene is TRBJ2-2, the V gene TRBV5-6; 7 bases are a match to TRBD1. The V and J ends lost 0 bases and 0 bases, in that order; junction bases with no gene match: 2. The CDR3 runs to 16 residues. From germline, CDR1 is SGHDT and CDR2 YYEEEE. CDR3 protein: CASSLVQGANTGELFF. Written as DNA, the CDR3 is TGTGCCAGCAGCTTGGTTCAGGGGGCGAACACCGGGGAGCTGTTTTTT.

This clonotype turned up a few times. This chain connects TRBV27 to TRBJ2-7; 10 bases are a match to TRBD2. Germline values: CDR1 MNHEY, CDR2 SMNVEV (reference sequence). The J segment lost 4 bases and the V segment lost 3 bases, leaving 6 bases of the junction unmatched. The CDR3 has 15 amino acids. The CDR3 bases are TGTGCCAGCAGTTTCGTAGCGGGGGGCCGATACGAGCAGTACTTC. It codes for CASSFVAGGRYEQYF.

The chain links TRBV10-3 to TRBJ2-2, with 8 bases identical to TRBD2. Germline V gives CDR1 ENHRY, CDR2 SYGVKD. V lost 8 bases, J lost 6 bases, and 5 bases stayed unmatched. CDR3 length: 13 amino acids. The CDR3 sequence is CAIETGGAGELFF. The DNA for the CDR3 is TGTGCCATCGAAACCGGGGGGGCCGGGGAGCTGTTTTTT.

The genes are TRBV13 and TRBJ1-1; D may be TRBD1 (6 bases). Germline CDR1 PRHDT, CDR2 FYEKMQ (reference sequence). The ends were cut back, 5 bases at V and 2 bases at J, with 12 bases in the middle. The CDR3 runs 14 residues. The CDR3 protein is CASSQGQLNTEAFF. DNA for the CDR3: TGTGCCAGCAGCCAAGGACAGTTAAACACTGAAGCTTTCTTT.

This clonotype was seen only a few times. The V and J genes are TRBV11-2 and TRBJ2-3; 11 bases agree with TRBD2. The J segment lost 6 bases and the V segment lost 2 bases, leaving 7 bases of the junction unmatched. Germline CDR1 and CDR2: SGHAT and FQNNGV. This CDR3 is 16 amino acids long. CDR3 DNA: TGTGCCAGCAGCTTATACGCTAGCGGGGGGAGGGATACGCAGTATTTT. Translation gives CASSLYASGGRDTQYF.

This clonotype was observed a few times. The chain carries TRBV5-4 and TRBJ2-3, with 8 bases identical to TRBD1. CDR1 and CDR2 from the germline V gene are SGHNT and YYREEE (reference sequence). The V and J ends lost 3 bases and 2 bases, in that order; junction bases with no gene match: 5. CDR3 size: 15 residues. CDR3 sequence reads: CASSSTGGDTDTQYF. The CDR3 DNA follows: TGTGCCAGCAGCTCTACAGGGGGAGACACAGATACGCAGTATTTT.

This clonotype appeared a few times. This chain uses TRBV12-3 or TRBV12-4 with TRBJ1-5; the match to TRBD1 covers 8 bases. The CDR3 is made up of 15 amino acids. J lost 4 bases, V lost 3 bases, and 5 bases had no gene match. CDR3 in amino acids: CASSFDRGGNQPQHF. CDR3 DNA sequence: TGTGCCAGCAGTTTCGACAGGGGCGGAAATCAGCCCCAGCATTTT.